One T cell receptor beta chain is described in this entry. This sample is drawn from a study of low-dose radiotherapy and immunotherapy resistance in tumors. Alpha and beta chains were covered, as first-strand cDNA relied on TRAV- and TRBV-specific primers. Both a constant-region primer and a V-primer adapter served to amplify TCRs across roughly 20 PCR cycles. TCRdb re-analysed the reads in MiXCR, keeping a single row per CDR3 protein. The table records around 6,000 distinct CDR3 sequences, over 55% of them present only once. Germline V gene lookup returns CDR1 SNHLY and CDR2 FYNNEI. The CDR3 has 11 amino acids. V was cut by 2 bases and J by 12 bases, with 11 bases left in between.

This receptor was taken from a human donor with advanced metastatic prostate, ovarian, gallbladder or colorectal cancer (not recorded which). This table probably holds off-target reads from a library built for another chain. This chain uses TRBV2 with TRBJ2-7; D uncertain. The DNA of the CDR3 is TGTGCCAGCAGTGAAACTCAGACTCCGTACTTC. This codes for CASSETQTPYF. Complete variable domain (other parts from reference TRBV2 and TRBJ2-7): EPEVTQTPSHQVTQMGQEVILRCVPISNHLYFYWYRQILGQKVEFLVSFYNNEISEKSEIFDDQFSVERPDGSNFTLKIRSTKLEDSAMYFCASSETQTPYFGPGTRLTVT.